This TCR beta chain was found in a study of T cells in Graves' hyperthyroidism and ophthalmopathy (dated by TCRdb to the late 2010s). About the study as a whole: Peripheral blood samples were taken at initial diagnosis, before any treatment was given. To identify distinguishing TCR V-J signatures, a discovery cohort of 90 to 100 patients was used, comprising 40 to 45 with Graves' ophthalmopathy and around 60 with stable Graves' hyperthyroidism. Prospective prediction of ophthalmopathy was tested in an independent validation cohort consisting of 18 hyperthyroidism patients and more than 15 patients who later progressed to ophthalmopathy. For training and testing, the 80 to 100 patients in the discovery cohort were randomly divided in a 7:3 ratio. In about 6 Graves' hyperthyroidism patients, the study also compared T-cell repertoires from thyroid tissue with T-cell repertoires from blood. Once sampling was done, hyperthyroidism patients were given methimazole at a starting dose of 30 mg daily, whereas ophthalmopathy patients were given high-dose intravenous methylprednisolone. According to the paper, TCR Vbeta CDR3 sequencing was carried out on over 130 peripheral blood samples, which came from approximately 43 ophthalmopathy, around 74 hyperthyroidism and approximately 17 progressor patients. Results and caveats for the whole study, not just this receptor: In cross-validation, a model built on a 13 V-J signature told ophthalmopathy apart from stable hyperthyroidism with 87.88% sensitivity and roughly 81% specificity, and in testing the same model reached 80%/75%. In validation, the model predicted progression to ophthalmopathy a median of about 6.8 months before onset, with roughly 70% sensitivity and roughly 79% specificity. Blood samples also contained most of the expanded thyroid clonotypes (frequency above 0.001), which suggests that blood repertoires may reflect thyroid immune responses. No statistical method was used to set the sample size in advance, and investigators knew the group allocation.

A patient counted as having stable Graves' hyperthyroidism if no progression to ophthalmopathy occurred over 18 months of follow-up. The hyperthyroidism patients were between 18 and 65 years old and newly diagnosed, with a disease duration of less than 2 months. Any patient with an uncontrolled infection, another autoimmune disease, pregnancy or lactation was excluded. Diagnoses relied on clinical symptoms, serum thyroxine and TRAb, thyroid ultrasound and orbital computed tomography. Ficoll-Paque density gradient centrifugation was used to isolate PBMCs from about 9 ml of fresh peripheral blood. Total RNA was extracted using Trizol reagent, and RNA quality was assessed on an Agilent 2100 Bioanalyzer. This clonotype came up many times. The clone's antigen remains unknown. The record has no base qualities; no much larger clone is one base away. There are 13 amino acids in the CDR3, from cysteine to phenylalanine inclusive. The entry retains the CDR3 DNA only, 39 bases that are in frame from base 1. Per the germline V gene (reference sequence), LNHNV is the CDR1 and YYDKDF is the CDR2. The V and J ends are trimmed by 8 bases and 2 bases, leaving 9 bases between them.

The TCR beta CDR3 regions were amplified from the RNA transcripts. The TCR CDR3 was subjected to a first round of RT-PCR using the HTBI primer set and the Qiagen OneStep RT-PCR kit. A second multiplex PCR round built the libraries, followed by size selection and purification. Sequencing of the libraries was done on an Illumina HiSeq2000 using paired-end 100 bp reads. The published analysis was carried out like this. SOAPnuke was used to process the raw data, throwing out any read that contained adapters or uncalled bases, had a mean Phred below 15, or lacked an exact constant-primer or identifier match. High-quality paired reads were merged using COPE v1.2.5, and each unique nucleotide sequence was defined as a clonotype. Clonotypes were aligned to IMGT TRBV, TRBD and TRBJ reference segments using MiTCR v1.1. The analysis included only V-J combinations with a frequency above 0.0001, which together covered more than 99% of the repertoires. A TCS score was defined as the ratio between F50 (clonal expansion) and ExV (chaos), using BLOSUM62-based TCRdist between CDR3 peptides within each V-J. Welch's t-statistics and random forest reduced several hundred V-J features to around 14, which were used in a naive Bayes classifier (R e1071). TCRdb's own reprocessing of the public reads used fastp at Q25 and MiXCR and kept productive beta chains. Entries that share a CDR3 protein sequence are merged under the most common genes and DNA. TCRdb, not the authors, supplied the V and J calls. The sample has fewer than 600,000 distinct CDR3 sequences on record, around 14% of them singletons. 15% to 20% of the sample is held by the ten biggest clonotypes.

The TCR comes from a woman between 18 and 30 years old with Graves' hyperthyroidism. Recombination connected TRBV15 to TRBJ2-2; a tentative D call is TRBD2 (6 bases match). Sequenced: blood. The nucleotides are TGTGCCACCCGGGACTCCAACACCGGGGAGCTGTTTTTT. It codes for CATRDSNTGELFF.